This T cell receptor (beta chain) appears in the sequencing data of a study of shared clonotypes between healthy human individuals. Broader study findings: The authors expected sequencing depth to affect clonotype sharing among donors.

Sequencing used immunoSEQ multiplex PCR; TCRdb keeps in-frame clones, though not all of them. The profile shows 100,000 or so clones, less than 75% of them singletons. Trimming took 8 bases from V and 4 from J; bases not matched to a gene: 10. Germline CDR1 is MNHEY and CDR2 is SVGAGI. This CDR3 spans 14 amino acids. About this clone: Its antigen is not identified.

The chain couples TRBV6-5 to TRBJ2-7, with TRBD2 matching over 8 bases. The receptor comes from a young woman in good health. The sequenced sample consisted of memory CD8+ T cells sorted from blood. Subset indicated: CD45RO+ cells pooled with CCR7-negative TemRA cells. The chain's CDR3 is CASGPSGLSYEQYF. The CDR3 DNA reads as TGTGCCAGCGGACCTAGCGGGCTGAGTTACGAGCAGTACTTC.